This T cell receptor beta chain was identified in a study of T cell responses to AZD1222 COVID-19 vaccine. Points from the study as a whole: Without day 14 samples, only post-peak T cell repertoires were studied.

TCRdb's table, derived via immunoSEQ multiplex PCR, lists solely in-frame clones and lacks some. The sample lists 100,000 to 120,000 clones, 85% to 95% occurring once. This CDR3 region has 15 residues. CDR1 is LNHNV and CDR2 is YYDKDF in the germline V gene (reference sequence). Trimming removed 0 bases from V and 1 base from J, with 7 bases in between. A word on this clone: Its target is not known.

This clonotype was sampled from an adult who received the AZD1222 COVID-19 vaccine. The chain employs TRBV15 and TRBJ1-5; D gene ambiguous. Source: peripheral blood, taken 28 days after the second AZD1222 dose. CDR3 residues: CATSRDRLSNQPQHF. The CDR3 nucleotides read TGTGCCACCAGCAGAGATCGATTGAGCAATCAGCCCCAGCATTTT.